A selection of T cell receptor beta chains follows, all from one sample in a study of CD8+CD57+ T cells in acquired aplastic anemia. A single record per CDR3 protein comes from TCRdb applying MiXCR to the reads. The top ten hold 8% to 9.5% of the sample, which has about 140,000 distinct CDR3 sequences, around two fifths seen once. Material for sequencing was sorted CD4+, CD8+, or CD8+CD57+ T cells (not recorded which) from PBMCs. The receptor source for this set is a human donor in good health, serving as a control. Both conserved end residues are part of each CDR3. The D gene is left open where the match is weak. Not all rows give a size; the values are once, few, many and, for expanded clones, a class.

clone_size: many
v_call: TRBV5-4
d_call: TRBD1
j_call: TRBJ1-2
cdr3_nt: TGTGCCAGCAGAACCTACGGGACAGGGGCCGGTGGCTACACCTTC
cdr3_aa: CASRTYGTGAGGYTF

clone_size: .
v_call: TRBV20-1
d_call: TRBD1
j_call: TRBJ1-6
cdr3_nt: TGCAGTGCTGCCCCCGCGGGACAGGGGAATTCACCCCTCCACTTT
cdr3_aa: CSAAPAGQGNSPLHF

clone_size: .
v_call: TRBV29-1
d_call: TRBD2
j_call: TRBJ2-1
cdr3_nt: TGCAGCTTGCGACTAGCGGTAAACTCCTACAATGAGCAGTTCTTC
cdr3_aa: CSLRLAVNSYNEQFF

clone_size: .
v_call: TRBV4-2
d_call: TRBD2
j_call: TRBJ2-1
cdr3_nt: TGTGCCAGCAGCCCGACCTCGACTAGCGGGAGATCTGGCTACAATGAGCAGTTCTTC
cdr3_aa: CASSPTSTSGRSGYNEQFF

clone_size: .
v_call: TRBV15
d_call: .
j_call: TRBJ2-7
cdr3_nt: TGTGCCACCAGCAGGGGGGACTCGTCTACTGACGAGCAGTACTTC
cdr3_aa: CATSRGDSSTDEQYF

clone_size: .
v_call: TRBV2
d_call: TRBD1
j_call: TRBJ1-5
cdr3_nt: TGTGCCAGCGGACTGGACAGGCGAGAGCAGCCCCAGCATTTT
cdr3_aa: CASGLDRREQPQHF

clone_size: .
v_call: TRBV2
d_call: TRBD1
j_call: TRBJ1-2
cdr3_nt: TGTGCCAGCAGGGACGGGACAGGGGTGGGTGGCTACACCTTC
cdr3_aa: CASRDGTGVGGYTF

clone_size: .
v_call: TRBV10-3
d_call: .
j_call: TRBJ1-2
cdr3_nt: TGTGCCATCAGTGAGCCCCACAGGACGCGGAGTATCCATGGCTACACCTTC
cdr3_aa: CAISEPHRTRSIHGYTF

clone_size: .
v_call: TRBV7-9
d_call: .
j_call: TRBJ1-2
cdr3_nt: TGTGCCAGCAGTGTGGGGGTCAGGGTGGGCTACACCTTC
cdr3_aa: CASSVGVRVGYTF

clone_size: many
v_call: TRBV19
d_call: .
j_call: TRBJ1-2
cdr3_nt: TGTGCCAGTAGTACGCAAACAGGGACCTATGGCTACACCTTC
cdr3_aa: CASSTQTGTYGYTF

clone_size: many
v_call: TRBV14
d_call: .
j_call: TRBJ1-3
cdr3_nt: TGTGCCAGCAGCTCAATAGACTCTGGAAACACCATATATTTT
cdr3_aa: CASSSIDSGNTIYF

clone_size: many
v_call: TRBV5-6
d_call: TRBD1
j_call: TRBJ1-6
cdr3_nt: TGTGCCAGCAGCCCGGACAGGGGACGGTCACCCCTCCACTTT
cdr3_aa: CASSPDRGRSPLHF

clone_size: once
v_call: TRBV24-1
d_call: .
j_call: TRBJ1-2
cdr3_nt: TGTGCCACCAGTGCAGGCGGCTACACCTTC
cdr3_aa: CATSAGGYTF

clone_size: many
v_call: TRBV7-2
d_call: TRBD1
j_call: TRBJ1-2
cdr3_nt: TGTGCCAGCAGCTTGACAGGGGAGGTCTATGGCTACACCTTC
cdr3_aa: CASSLTGEVYGYTF

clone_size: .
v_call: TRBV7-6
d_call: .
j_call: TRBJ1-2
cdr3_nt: TGTGCCAGCAGCCCCGGGGGCGCGTATGGCTACACCTTC
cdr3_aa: CASSPGGAYGYTF

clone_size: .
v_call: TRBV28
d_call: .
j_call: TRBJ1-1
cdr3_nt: TGTGCCAGCAGTCTACCCTCGACCCGGGGGACTGAAGCTTTCTTT
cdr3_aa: CASSLPSTRGTEAFF

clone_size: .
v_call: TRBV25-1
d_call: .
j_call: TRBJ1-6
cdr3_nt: TGTGCCAGCAGTGAAACCCAAAATTCACCCCTCCACTTT
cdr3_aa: CASSETQNSPLHF

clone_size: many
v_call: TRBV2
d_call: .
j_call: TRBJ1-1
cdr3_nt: TGTGCCAGCAGTGATCAGAAGAACACTGAAGCTTTCTTT
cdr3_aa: CASSDQKNTEAFF

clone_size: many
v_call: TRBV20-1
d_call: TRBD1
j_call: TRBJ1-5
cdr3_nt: TGCAGTGCTAGAGGACAGGGTCTATGGAATCAGCCCCAGCATTTT
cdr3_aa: CSARGQGLWNQPQHF

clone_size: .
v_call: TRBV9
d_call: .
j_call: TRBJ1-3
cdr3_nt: TGTGCCAGCAGCGTTGATGGGGGTTCTAGGAACACCATATATTTT
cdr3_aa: CASSVDGGSRNTIYF

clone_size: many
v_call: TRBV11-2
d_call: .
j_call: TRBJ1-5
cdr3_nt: TGTGCCAGCAGCTTAGGTACGGATGGTGGGCCCCAGCATTTT
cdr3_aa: CASSLGTDGGPQHF

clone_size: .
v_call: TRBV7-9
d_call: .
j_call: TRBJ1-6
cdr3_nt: TGCGCCAGCAGCCCACTAGGGCAGGGGCGGCCACCCTTCCACTTT
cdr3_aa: CASSPLGQGRPPFHF

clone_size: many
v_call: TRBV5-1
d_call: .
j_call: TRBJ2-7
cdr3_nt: TGCGCCAGCAGCCTACGGAGGGGGGCCTCCGAGCAGTACTTC
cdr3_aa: CASSLRRGASEQYF

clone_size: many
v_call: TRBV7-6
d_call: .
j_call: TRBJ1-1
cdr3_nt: TGTGCCAGCAGCTTGGGGGGGGAGAACACTGAAGCTTTCTTT
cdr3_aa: CASSLGGENTEAFF

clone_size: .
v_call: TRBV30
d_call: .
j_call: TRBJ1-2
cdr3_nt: TGTGCCTGGAGTAGCCGAGGGACAACTAACTATGGCTACACCTTC
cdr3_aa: CAWSSRGTTNYGYTF

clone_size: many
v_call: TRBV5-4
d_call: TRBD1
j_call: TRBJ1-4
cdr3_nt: TGTGCCAGCAGTCAGACAGGGGCGGATGAAAAACTGTTTTTT
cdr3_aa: CASSQTGADEKLFF

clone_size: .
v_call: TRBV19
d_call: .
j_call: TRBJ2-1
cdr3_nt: TGTGCCAGTAGTATAGATTCAGGTAGGTCCGAGCAGTTCTTC
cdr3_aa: CASSIDSGRSEQFF

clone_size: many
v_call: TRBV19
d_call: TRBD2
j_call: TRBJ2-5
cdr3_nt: TGTGCCAGTAAATCGAAGGGACTAGACCAAGAGACCCAGTACTTC
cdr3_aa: CASKSKGLDQETQYF

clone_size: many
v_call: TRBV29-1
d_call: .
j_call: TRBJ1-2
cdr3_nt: TGCAGCGTTGAATCACCGGGACGGAGCTTCTATGGCTACACCTTC
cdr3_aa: CSVESPGRSFYGYTF

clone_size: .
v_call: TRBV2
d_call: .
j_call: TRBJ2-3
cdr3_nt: TGTGCCAGCAGCAGAACTACGCAGTATTTT
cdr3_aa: CASSRTTQYF